Below are 22 T cell receptor beta chains sequenced from a single sample in a study of early T cells in non-severe SARS-CoV-2 infection. TCRdb used MiXCR to reprocess the 5' RACE reads, holding one entry per CDR3 protein. The data contain 25,000 to 35,000 distinct CDR3 sequences, 3.9% of them singletons. The sequenced sample consisted of whole blood. The receptors here all came from an adult who was a healthcare worker with PCR-confirmed SARS-CoV-2 infection or an uninfected control (not recorded which).

This clonotype was detected many times. The CDR3 region has the DNA TGCAGCGTTGAGGGGACAAGAGGGGGTAGCACAGATACGCAGTATTTT. Amino acid sequence: CSVEGTRGGSTDTQYF. V gene TRBV29-1 combines with J gene TRBJ2-3; a weak D match, TRBD1 (6 bases). CDR1 is SQVTM and CDR2 is ANQGSEA in the germline V gene. Deletions cut 3 bases from V and 0 bases from J, with 16 bases between. The CDR3 extends over 16 amino acids.

This clonotype came up a few times. V is TRBV24-1 and J is TRBJ2-1; TRBD2 might be the D (7 bases). Trimming took 0 bases from V and 7 from J, leaving 15 bases between them. Germline V CDR1 and CDR2: KGHDR, SFDVKD. The CDR3 runs to 16 residues. DNA for the CDR3: TGTGCCACCAGTGATTTGGGGGGCGGGAGAGTAAATGAGCAGTTCTTC. This codes for CATSDLGGGRVNEQFF.

A few counts support this clonotype. The J gene is TRBJ2-2, the V gene TRBV2, with 11 nucleotides matching TRBD2. The germline V gene has CDR1 SNHLY and CDR2 FYNNEI. V dropped 3 bases and J dropped 6; count of bases not matched to a gene: 6. CDR3 length: 16 residues. The CDR3 DNA sequence: TGTGCCAGCAGTGATCCCCTAGCGGGAGGATCCGGGGAGCTGTTTTTT. Translated, it gives CASSDPLAGGSGELFF.

This clonotype showed up many times. The chain links TRBV6-2 or TRBV6-3 to TRBJ1-5; D gene uncertain. Germline assignment: CDR1 MNHEY and CDR2 SVGEGT. Trimming pared 0 bases from V and 2 bases from J, leaving 11 bases between. The CDR3 totals 16 residues. CDR3 nucleotides: TGTGCCAGCAGTTACTCGAGAAGGGTTGGCAATCAGCCCCAGCATTTT. It encodes CASSYSRRVGNQPQHF.

The rearrangement links TRBV18 to TRBJ2-3; maybe TRBD2 (6 bases). The germline CDR1 and CDR2 sequences are KGHSH and LQKENI. The CDR3 is 16 amino acids. Between the trimmed V and J ends, which lost 5 bases and 0 bases, there was a span of 15 bases. CDR3 residues: CASSGLAGLSTDTQYF. The CDR3 DNA follows: TGTGCCAGCTCAGGGCTTGCGGGACTGAGCACAGATACGCAGTATTTT.

The rearrangement joins TRBV5-1 to TRBJ2-1, with TRBD2 matching over 15 bases. J was trimmed by 5 bases and V by 4 bases; bases with no gene match: 4. The CDR3 spans 16 residues. Germline values: CDR1 SGHRS, CDR2 YFSETQ. CDR3 DNA: TGCGCCAGCAGCCCCGGACTAGCGGGAGGGCACAATGAGCAGTTCTTC. Its translation is CASSPGLAGGHNEQFF.

This clonotype counts as hyperexpanded. V gene TRBV4-3 combines with J gene TRBJ2-7; D could derive from TRBD1 or TRBD2 (5 bases each). The CDR3 loop spans 15 amino acids. Trimming took off 1 base at V and 4 bases at J, with 14 bases between the two ends. Germline values: CDR1 LGHNA, CDR2 YSLEER. CDR3 DNA sequence: TGCGCCAGCAGCCAAGGATGGGGGACCTTTTACGAGCAGTACTTC. Its translation: CASSQGWGTFYEQYF.

This clonotype has ten or more counts. The V call is TRBV7-6, the J call TRBJ2-2; no reliable D call. The CDR3 covers 17 residues. Germline CDR1 reads SGHVS; CDR2 reads FNYEAQ. V lost 6 bases to trimming and J lost 0 bases, with 17 bases between them. The CDR3 loop reads CASSSGSSFPNTGELFF. CDR3 bases: TGTGCCAGCAGTTCCGGAAGCTCTTTTCCGAACACCGGGGAGCTGTTTTTT.

This clonotype was seen only a few times. The V and J genes are TRBV7-9 and TRBJ1-1, with D uncertain. This CDR3 is 14 amino acids long. The V end lost 5 bases, the J end lost 1 base, and 11 bases lay between the germline ends. Per germline, CDR1 SEHNR and CDR2 FQNEAQ (reference sequence). The CDR3 reads CASSEESRNTEAFF. The CDR3 DNA sequence: TGTGCCAGCAGCGAAGAGTCTCGGAACACTGAAGCTTTCTTT.

This clonotype was detected a few times. The chain has TRBV19 and TRBJ2-5; 8 bases align to TRBD1. The trim removed 5 bases at V and 1 base at J, leaving 3 bases unmatched. The V gene's germline CDR1 is LNHDA and CDR2 SQIVND (reference sequence). CDR3 size: 14 residues. Here the CDR3 DNA reads TGTGCCAGTAGTCGGACAGGGCCCCAAGAGACCCAGTACTTC. It encodes CASSRTGPQETQYF. Supplemented by reference TRBV19 and TRBJ2-5, the full variable domain reads DGGITQSPKYLFRKEGQNVTLSCEQNLNHDAMYWYRQDPGQGLRLIYYSQIVNDFQKGDIAEGYSVSREKKESFPLTVTSAQKNPTAFYLCASSRTGPQETQYFGPGTRLLVL.

This clonotype was observed many times. This chain links TRBV12-3 or TRBV12-4 with TRBJ2-7, with TRBD2 matching over 7 bases. The CDR3 has 14 amino acids. J lost 4 bases, V lost 4 bases, and 7 bases had no gene match. The CDR3 reads CASSSLWGGYEQYF. CDR3 nucleotide sequence: TGTGCCAGCAGTTCCCTGTGGGGGGGGTACGAGCAGTACTTC.

The chain has TRBV5-1 and TRBJ2-3; no clear D gene. Trimming left V 1 base short and J 14 bases short, with 17 bases between. There are 13 residues in the CDR3. CDR1 is SGHRS, CDR2 YFSETQ, per germline. Written as DNA, the CDR3 is TGCGCCAGCAGCTTGTTCGCAACCAACGACCGGTATTTT. Translating gives CASSLFATNDRYF. Full variable domain (rest looked up from reference TRBV5-1 and TRBJ2-3): KAGVTQTPRYLIKTRGQQVTLSCSPISGHRSVSWYQQTPGQGLQFLFEYFSETQRNKGNFPGRFSGRQFSNSRSEMNVSTLELGDSALYLCASSLFATNDRYFGPGTRLTVL.

The V gene is TRBV12-3 or TRBV12-4, the J gene TRBJ1-4; tentative D call: TRBD1 (5 bases). The CDR3 is made up of 14 amino acids. V was cut by 6 bases and J by 8 bases, with 16 bases left in between. The CDR3 region has the DNA TGTGCCAGCAGGAGGATCACTGGGGGGGAAAAACTGTTTTTT. Its translation is CASRRITGGEKLFF.

There are many counts of this clonotype. This sequence joins TRBV6-5 and TRBJ2-7; 10 bases align to TRBD2. The CDR3 is 16 amino acids. V shed 0 bases and J 0 bases; nucleotides not matched to a gene: 2. Germline loops: CDR1 MNHEY, CDR2 SVGAGI. The CDR3 reads CASSYSASGSSYEQYF. The CDR3 DNA is TGTGCCAGCAGTTACTCCGCTAGCGGGAGCTCCTACGAGCAGTACTTC.

This clonotype occurred many times. The chain joins TRBV11-2 to TRBJ1-1; 7 nucleotides align to TRBD1. The trim removed 0 bases at V and 12 bases at J, leaving 7 bases unmatched. The CDR3 has 13 amino acids. Germline lookup yields CDR1 SGHAT and CDR2 FQNNGV. CDR3 sequence: CASSLDGRGQTFF. The DNA for the CDR3 is TGTGCCAGCAGCTTAGATGGGAGGGGGCAGACTTTCTTT.

This clonotype was recorded at least ten times. The V call is TRBV7-2, the J call TRBJ2-1; TRBD2 matches at 9 bases. The CDR3 is 16 amino acids. Germline values: CDR1 SGHTA, CDR2 FQGNSA. V gave up 1 base and J gave up 6 bases; unmatched junction bases: 7. The CDR3, as DNA: TGTGCCAGCAGCTTAGTTGTGGCGGGGGGGTCCAATGAGCAGTTCTTC. Its protein is CASSLVVAGGSNEQFF. The complete variable domain, with remaining parts taken from reference TRBV7-2 and TRBJ2-1, reads GAGVSQSPSNKVTEKGKDVELRCDPISGHTALYWYRQSLGQGLEFLIYFQGNSAPDKSGLPSDRFSAERTGGSVSTLTIQRTQQEDSAVYLCASSLVVAGGSNEQFFGPGTRLTVL.

This clonotype was seen only a few times. The chain couples TRBV10-3 to TRBJ2-3, with D hard to call. Looked up from germline, CDR1 is ENHRY and CDR2 is SYGVKD. The V end lost 2 bases, the J end lost 4 bases, and 7 bases lay between the germline ends. The CDR3 extends over 13 amino acids. CDR3 in DNA: TGTGCCATCAGTGAGGCCTTGCCAGATACGCAGTATTTT. It encodes CAISEALPDTQYF.

This clonotype was picked up many times. The V call is TRBV5-1, the J call TRBJ2-1; 7 bases match TRBD1. Germline V gene data show CDR1 as SGHRS and CDR2 as YFSETQ. The ends lost 4 bases at V and 5 bases at J; junction bases unmatched: 15. This CDR3 spans 17 amino acids. The CDR3 is CASSPTTTGFGNNEQFF. DNA of the CDR3: TGCGCCAGCAGCCCGACAACGACAGGGTTCGGGAACAATGAGCAGTTCTTC.

This clonotype was observed a handful of times. This CDR3 reads CASSRGQGNYEQYF. The CDR3 bases are TGCGCCAGCAGTAGGGGACAGGGTAACTACGAGCAGTACTTC. This chain joins TRBV5-1 and TRBJ2-7; 9 nucleotides line up with TRBD1. Germline CDR1 SGHRS, CDR2 YFSETQ. V dropped 5 bases and J dropped 3; count of bases not matched to a gene: 6. This CDR3 has 14 residues.

This clonotype was detected ten times or more. The rearrangement links TRBV20-1 to TRBJ2-5, with D possibly being TRBD2 (5 bases). This CDR3 has 15 amino acids. Between the trimmed V and J ends, which lost 6 bases and 1 base, there was a span of 18 bases. Per the germline V gene, CDR1 is DFQATT and CDR2 is SNEGSKA (reference sequence). The DNA for the CDR3 is TGCAGTGCCTCTACCCCCCGCGGGTTCCAAGAGACCCAGTACTTC. The encoded protein is CSASTPRGFQETQYF.

At least ten counts were recorded for this clonotype. The CDR3 DNA reads TGCAGTGCTAGCGTGGTCACAGATACGCAGTATTTT. It translates to CSASVVTDTQYF. The chain joins TRBV20-1 to TRBJ2-3; no clear D gene. V lost 3 bases to trimming and J lost 2 bases, with 6 bases between them. The CDR3 is 12 amino acids. Germline V gene data show CDR1 as DFQATT and CDR2 as SNEGSKA (reference sequence).

At least ten counts were recorded for this clonotype. The V gene is TRBV20-1, the J gene TRBJ1-2, with a weak D call TRBD1 (5 bases). Per germline, CDR1 DFQATT and CDR2 SNEGSKA (reference sequence). CDR3 size: 14 residues. Trimming cost V 1 base and J 0 bases, with 9 bases left between them. The CDR3: CSARGRQTNYGYTF. The CDR3 DNA reads TGCAGTGCTAGAGGAAGACAGACTAACTATGGCTACACCTTC.